This paragraph covers one T cell receptor (beta chain) sequence. Libraries were prepared by immunoSEQ multiplex PCR; TCRdb keeps only in-frame clonotypes and omits some of them. This sample has tens of thousands of clones, with over 80% found just once. This sample is part of a study of OX40 agonist ivuxolimab in advanced cancers. V was cut by 6 bases and J by 2 bases, with 14 bases left in between. Germline assignment: CDR1 MDHEN and CDR2 SYDVKM. There are 15 residues in the CDR3. The chain joins TRBV28 to TRBJ1-5, with no clear D. Here the sequenced sample was CD4+ or CD8+ T cells sorted from blood, taken in a trial of the OX40 agonist ivuxolimab. The TCR originated in an adult with an advanced solid tumor such as melanoma, head and neck, liver or kidney cancer. The CDR3: CASSQTIHGNQPQHF. CDR3 in DNA: TGTGCCAGCAGCCAAACTATACACGGCAATCAGCCCCAGCATTTT.